This T cell receptor beta chain was sequenced during a study of naive and memory T cell subsets. Study-wide results and caveats: In naive cells, over 85% of TCR sequences were seen only once. A clonotype means one alpha or beta sequence, not an alpha/beta pair.

The V gene's germline CDR1 is PRHDT and CDR2 FYEKMQ (reference sequence). The CDR3 loop spans 12 amino acids. Trimming stripped 3 bases from V and 7 bases from J, with 7 bases between. Both TRBC1 and TRBC2 were covered by a beta constant-region primer of two equimolar oligonucleotides. Via MiXCR, TCRdb re-called the UMI-ligation and nested PCR reads, giving one row per CDR3 protein. The sample yields 84,000 or so distinct CDR3 sequences, around 7% seen once. This clonotype was seen ten or more times. The target antigen is unknown. Four subsets defined by CD45RA and CD27 were sorted after CD3, CD4, CD8 and live/dead staining.

The rearrangement uses TRBV13 and TRBJ2-1; D unclear. This receptor was identified in a human donor in good health. Sequenced input: central memory CD4+ T cells from blood. CDR3: CASSFLTNEQFF. As DNA, the CDR3 is TGTGCCAGCAGCTTTCTCACAAATGAGCAGTTCTTC.